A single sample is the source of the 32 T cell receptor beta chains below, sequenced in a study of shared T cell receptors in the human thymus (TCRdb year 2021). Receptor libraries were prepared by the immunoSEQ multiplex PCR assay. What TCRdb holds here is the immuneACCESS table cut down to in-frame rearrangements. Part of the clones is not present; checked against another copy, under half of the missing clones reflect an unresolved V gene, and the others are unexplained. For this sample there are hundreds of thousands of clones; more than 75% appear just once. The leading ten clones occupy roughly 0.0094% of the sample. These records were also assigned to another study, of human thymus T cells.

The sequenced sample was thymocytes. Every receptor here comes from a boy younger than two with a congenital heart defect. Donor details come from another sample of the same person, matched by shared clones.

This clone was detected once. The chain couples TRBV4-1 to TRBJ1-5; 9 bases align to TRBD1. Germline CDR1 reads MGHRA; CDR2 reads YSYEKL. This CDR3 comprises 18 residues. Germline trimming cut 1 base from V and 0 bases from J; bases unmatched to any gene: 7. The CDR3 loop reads CASSQAQQGAYSNQPQHF. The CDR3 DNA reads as TGCGCCAGCAGCCAAGCCCAACAGGGGGCATATAGCAATCAGCCCCAGCATTTT.

In DNA form, the CDR3 reads TGTGCCAGCAGTGGAGTCAGGGATGATAGGGCGGAAGCTTTCTTT. Amino acid sequence: CASSGVRDDRAEAFF. The chain employs TRBV6-6 and TRBJ1-1; D possibly corresponds to TRBD1 (5 bases). The CDR3 covers 15 residues. Deletions cut 5 bases from V and 8 bases from J, with 21 bases between. Per the germline V gene, CDR1 is MNHNY and CDR2 is SVGAGI (reference sequence).

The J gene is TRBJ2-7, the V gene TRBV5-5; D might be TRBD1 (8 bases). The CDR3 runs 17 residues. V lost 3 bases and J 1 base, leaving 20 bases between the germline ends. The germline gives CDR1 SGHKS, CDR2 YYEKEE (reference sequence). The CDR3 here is CASSWGGYRGESYEQYF. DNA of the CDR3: TGTGCCAGCAGCTGGGGGGGATACAGGGGGGAGTCCTACGAGCAGTACTTC.

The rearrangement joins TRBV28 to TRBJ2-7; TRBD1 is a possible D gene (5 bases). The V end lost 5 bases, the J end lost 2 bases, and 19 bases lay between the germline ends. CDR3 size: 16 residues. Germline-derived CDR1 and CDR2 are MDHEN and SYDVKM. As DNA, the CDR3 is TGTGCCAGCAGTATGAATGGACACACTATGACCTACGAGCAGTACTTC. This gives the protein CASSMNGHTMTYEQYF.

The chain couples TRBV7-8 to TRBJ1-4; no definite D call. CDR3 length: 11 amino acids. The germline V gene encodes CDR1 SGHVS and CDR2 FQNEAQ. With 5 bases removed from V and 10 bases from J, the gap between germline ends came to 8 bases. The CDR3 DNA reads TGTGCCAGCAGCGGAGAGGGAAAACTGTTTTTT. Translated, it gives CASSGEGKLFF.

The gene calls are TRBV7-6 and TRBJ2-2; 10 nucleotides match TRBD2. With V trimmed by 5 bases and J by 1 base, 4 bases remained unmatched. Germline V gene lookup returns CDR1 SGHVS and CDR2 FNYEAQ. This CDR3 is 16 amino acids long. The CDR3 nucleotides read TGTGCCAGCAGCCCCAGACTAGCGGGGAACACCGGGGAGCTGTTTTTT. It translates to CASSPRLAGNTGELFF.

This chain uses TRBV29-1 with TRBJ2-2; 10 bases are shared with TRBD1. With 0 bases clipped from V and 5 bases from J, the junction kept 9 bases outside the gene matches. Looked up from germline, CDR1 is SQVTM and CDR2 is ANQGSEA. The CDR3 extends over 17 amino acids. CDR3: CSVEDHGTGVGTGELFF. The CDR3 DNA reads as TGCAGCGTTGAAGATCATGGGACAGGGGTTGGTACCGGGGAGCTGTTTTTT.

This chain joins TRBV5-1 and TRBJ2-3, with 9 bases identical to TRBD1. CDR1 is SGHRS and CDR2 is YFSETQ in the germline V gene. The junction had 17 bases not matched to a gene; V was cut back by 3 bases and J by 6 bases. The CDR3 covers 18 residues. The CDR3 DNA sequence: TGCGCCAGCAGCTCCGCACGCCACCGGGACAGGGTTTGGGATACGCAGTATTTT. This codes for CASSSARHRDRVWDTQYF. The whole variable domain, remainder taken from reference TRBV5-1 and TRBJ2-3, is KAGVTQTPRYLIKTRGQQVTLSCSPISGHRSVSWYQQTPGQGLQFLFEYFSETQRNKGNFPGRFSGRQFSNSRSEMNVSTLELGDSALYLCASSSARHRDRVWDTQYFGPGTRLTVL.

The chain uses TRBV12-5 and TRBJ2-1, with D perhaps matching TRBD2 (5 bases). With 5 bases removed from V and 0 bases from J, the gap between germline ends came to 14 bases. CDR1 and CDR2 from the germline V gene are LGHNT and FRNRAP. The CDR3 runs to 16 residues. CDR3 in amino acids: CASGPKRGSSYNEQFF. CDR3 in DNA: TGTGCTAGTGGTCCCAAACGGGGTAGCTCCTACAATGAGCAGTTCTTC.

The CDR3 spells CASSQEETGVRGYTF. In DNA, the CDR3 is TGCGCCAGCAGCCAAGAGGAGACAGGGGTACGTGGCTACACCTTC. This sequence joins TRBV4-1 and TRBJ1-2; TRBD1 matches at 8 bases. The V segment lost 0 bases and the J segment 7 bases; nucleotides outside the gene matches: 7. The CDR3 has 15 amino acids. Germline lookup yields CDR1 MGHRA and CDR2 YSYEKL.

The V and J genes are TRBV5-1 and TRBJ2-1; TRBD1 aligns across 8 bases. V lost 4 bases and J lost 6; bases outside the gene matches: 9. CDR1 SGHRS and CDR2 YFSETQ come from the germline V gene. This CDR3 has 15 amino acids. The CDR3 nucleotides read TGCGCCAGCAGCATGGCCGGGACAGGTGTCAATGAGCAGTTCTTC. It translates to CASSMAGTGVNEQFF.

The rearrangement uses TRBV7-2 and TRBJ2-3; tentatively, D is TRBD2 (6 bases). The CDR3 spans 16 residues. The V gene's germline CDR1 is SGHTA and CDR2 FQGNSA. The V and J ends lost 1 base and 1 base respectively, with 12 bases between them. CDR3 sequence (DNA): TGTGCCAGCAGCTTAGAGGGTAGCGGATGCACAGATACGCAGTATTTT. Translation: CASSLEGSGCTDTQYF.

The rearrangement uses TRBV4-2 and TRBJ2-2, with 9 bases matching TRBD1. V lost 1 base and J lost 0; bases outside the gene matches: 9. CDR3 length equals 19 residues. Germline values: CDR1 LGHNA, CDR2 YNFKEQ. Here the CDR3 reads CASSQGGTGNPSNTGELFF. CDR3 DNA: TGTGCCAGCAGCCAAGGGGGGACAGGGAACCCTTCGAACACCGGGGAGCTGTTTTTT.

Here the CDR3 DNA reads TGTGCCACCAGCCCAGGAGAGGGACAGGAACCATACAATGAGCAGTTCTTC. Translated: CATSPGEGQEPYNEQFF. This rearrangement joins TRBV15 to TRBJ2-1; 8 bases map to TRBD1. Germline CDR1 is LNHNV and CDR2 is YYDKDF (reference sequence). This CDR3 is 17 amino acids long. Losses at the gene ends were 5 bases for V and 4 bases for J; bases not matched to a gene: 13.

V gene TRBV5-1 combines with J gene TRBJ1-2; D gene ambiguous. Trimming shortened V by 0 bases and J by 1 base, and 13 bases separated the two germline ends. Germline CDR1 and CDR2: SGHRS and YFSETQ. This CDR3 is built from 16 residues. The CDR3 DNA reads TGCGCCAGCAGCTTGGTTGGGCCGCTCTATAACTATGGCTACACCTTC. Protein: CASSLVGPLYNYGYTF.

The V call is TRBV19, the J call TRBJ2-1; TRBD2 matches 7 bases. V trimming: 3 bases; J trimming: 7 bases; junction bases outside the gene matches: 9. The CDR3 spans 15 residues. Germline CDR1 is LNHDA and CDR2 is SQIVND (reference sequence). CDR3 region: CASSMAGATDNEQFF. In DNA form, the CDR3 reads TGTGCCAGTAGTATGGCGGGAGCTACGGATAATGAGCAGTTCTTC. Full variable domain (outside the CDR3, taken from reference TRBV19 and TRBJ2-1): DGGITQSPKYLFRKEGQNVTLSCEQNLNHDAMYWYRQDPGQGLRLIYYSQIVNDFQKGDIAEGYSVSREKKESFPLTVTSAQKNPTAFYLCASSMAGATDNEQFFGPGTRLTVL.

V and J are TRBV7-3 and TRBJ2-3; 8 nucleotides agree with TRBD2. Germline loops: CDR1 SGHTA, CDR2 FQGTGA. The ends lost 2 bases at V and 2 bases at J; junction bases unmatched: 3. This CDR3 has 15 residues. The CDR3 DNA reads TGTGCCAGCAGCTTAGGGACTAGTGACACAGATACGCAGTATTTT. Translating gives CASSLGTSDTDTQYF.

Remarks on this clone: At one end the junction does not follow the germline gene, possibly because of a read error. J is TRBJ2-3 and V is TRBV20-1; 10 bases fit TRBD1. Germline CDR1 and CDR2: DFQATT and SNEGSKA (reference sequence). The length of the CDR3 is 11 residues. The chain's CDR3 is CSASGPGQGHF. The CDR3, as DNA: TGCAGTGCTAGCGGACCGGGACAGGGGCATTTT.

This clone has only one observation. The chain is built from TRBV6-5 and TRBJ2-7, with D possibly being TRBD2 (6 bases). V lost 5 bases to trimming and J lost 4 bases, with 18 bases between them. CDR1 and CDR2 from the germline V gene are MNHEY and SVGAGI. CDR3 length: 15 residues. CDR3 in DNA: TGTGCCAGCAGTCCAAAACGGGACTTGCCTTACGAGCAGTACTTC. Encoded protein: CASSPKRDLPYEQYF.

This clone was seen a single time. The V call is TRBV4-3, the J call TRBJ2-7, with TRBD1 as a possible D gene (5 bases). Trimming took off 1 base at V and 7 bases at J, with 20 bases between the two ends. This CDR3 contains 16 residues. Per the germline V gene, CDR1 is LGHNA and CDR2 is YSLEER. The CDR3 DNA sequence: TGCGCCAGCAGCCAAGGGTTCCTAAGGGCAGGGCAGGAGCAGTACTTC. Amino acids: CASSQGFLRAGQEQYF.

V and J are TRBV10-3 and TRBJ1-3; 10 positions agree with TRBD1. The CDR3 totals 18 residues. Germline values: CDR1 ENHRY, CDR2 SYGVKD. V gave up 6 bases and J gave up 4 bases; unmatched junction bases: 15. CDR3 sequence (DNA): TGTGCCATCAGCGACCCCGACAGGGGGCGCCGGTCAGGAAACACCATATATTTT. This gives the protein CAISDPDRGRRSGNTIYF.

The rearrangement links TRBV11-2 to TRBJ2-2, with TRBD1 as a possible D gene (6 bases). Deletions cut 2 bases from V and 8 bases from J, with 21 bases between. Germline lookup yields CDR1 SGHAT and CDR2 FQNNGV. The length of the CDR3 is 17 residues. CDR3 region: CASSLTDRSSLVGELFF. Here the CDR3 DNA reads TGTGCCAGCAGCTTAACCGACAGGAGTTCTCTGGTTGGGGAGCTGTTTTTT.

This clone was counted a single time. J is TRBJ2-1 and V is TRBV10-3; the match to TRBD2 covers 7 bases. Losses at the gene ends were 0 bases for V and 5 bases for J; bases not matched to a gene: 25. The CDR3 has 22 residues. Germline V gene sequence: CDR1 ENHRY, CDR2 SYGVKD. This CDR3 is CAISESSSVISKNSSGNNEQFF. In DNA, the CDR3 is TGTGCCATCAGTGAGTCGTCCTCGGTAATCTCTAAGAACTCCAGCGGGAACAATGAGCAGTTCTTC.

CDR3 in amino acids: CASSPHRGLVRSYEQYF. CDR3 sequence (DNA): TGTGCCAGCAGCCCTCATCGAGGCCTTGTGAGGTCCTACGAGCAGTACTTC. V usage is TRBV14 and J usage is TRBJ2-7; D is undetermined. CDR3 length: 17 residues. Trimming cost V 4 bases and J 1 base, with 20 bases left between them. Germline assignment: CDR1 SGHDN and CDR2 FVKESK.

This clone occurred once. The CDR3 coding sequence is TGCGCCAGCAGCTCCGGGACAGGGGAAATGTCCTACGAGCAGTACTTC. It codes for CASSSGTGEMSYEQYF. The chain uses TRBV5-1 and TRBJ2-7; the match to TRBD1 covers 10 bases. CDR1 is SGHRS and CDR2 is YFSETQ in the germline V gene. The CDR3 spans 16 residues. The V gene end was trimmed by 3 bases and the J gene end by 1 base; junction bases not matched to a gene: 7.

CDR3 nucleotide sequence: TGTGCCAGCAGCCTAAGACAGTTCTGGCGGTTCTTC. Its protein product is CASSLRQFWRFF. The chain uses TRBV5-6 and TRBJ2-1; possible D gene TRBD1, 5 bases. V lost 4 bases, J lost 15 bases, and 17 bases lay in between. The CDR3 loop spans 12 amino acids. The germline V gene encodes CDR1 SGHDT and CDR2 YYEEEE.

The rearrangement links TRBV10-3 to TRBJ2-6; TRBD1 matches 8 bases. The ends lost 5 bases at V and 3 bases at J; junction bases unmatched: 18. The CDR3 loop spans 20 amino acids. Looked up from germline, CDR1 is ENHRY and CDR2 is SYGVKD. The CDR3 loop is CAISPPISDREFGGANVLTF. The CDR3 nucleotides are TGTGCCATCAGTCCTCCTATATCGGACAGGGAATTTGGTGGGGCCAACGTCCTGACTTTC.

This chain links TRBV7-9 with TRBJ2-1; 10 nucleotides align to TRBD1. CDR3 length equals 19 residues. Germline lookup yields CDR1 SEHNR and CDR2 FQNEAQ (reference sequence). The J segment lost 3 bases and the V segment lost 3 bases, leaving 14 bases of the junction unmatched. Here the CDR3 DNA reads TGTGCCAGCAGCTTCTGGGACAGGGGATCAGGGGGTAACTACAATGAGCAGTTCTTC. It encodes CASSFWDRGSGGNYNEQFF.

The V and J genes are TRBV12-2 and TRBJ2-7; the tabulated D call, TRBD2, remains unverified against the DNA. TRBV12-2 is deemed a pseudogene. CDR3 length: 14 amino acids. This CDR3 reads CASQSGSPSYEQYF. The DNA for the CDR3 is TGTGCAAGCCAAAGCGGGAGCCCGAGTTACGAGCAGTACTTC.

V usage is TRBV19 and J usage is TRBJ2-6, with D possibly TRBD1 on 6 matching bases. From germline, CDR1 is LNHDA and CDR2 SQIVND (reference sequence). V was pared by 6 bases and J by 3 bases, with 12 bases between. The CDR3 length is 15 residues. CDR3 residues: CASRMSGVGANVLTF. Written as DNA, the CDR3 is TGTGCCAGTAGGATGTCAGGGGTTGGGGCCAACGTCCTGACTTTC.

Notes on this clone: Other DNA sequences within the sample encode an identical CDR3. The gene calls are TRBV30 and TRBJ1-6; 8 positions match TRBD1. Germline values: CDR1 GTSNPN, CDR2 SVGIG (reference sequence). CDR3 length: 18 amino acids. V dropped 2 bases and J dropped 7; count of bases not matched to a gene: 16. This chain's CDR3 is CAWSRLVNPGGSNSPLHF. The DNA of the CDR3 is TGTGCCTGGAGTCGGTTGGTTAACCCAGGGGGCTCGAATTCACCCCTCCACTTT. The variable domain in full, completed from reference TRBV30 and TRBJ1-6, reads SQTIHQWPATLVQPVGSPLSLECTVEGTSNPNLYWYRQAAGRGLQLLFYSVGIGQISSEVPQNLSASRPQDRQFILSSKKLLLSDSGFYLCAWSRLVNPGGSNSPLHFGNGTRLTVT.

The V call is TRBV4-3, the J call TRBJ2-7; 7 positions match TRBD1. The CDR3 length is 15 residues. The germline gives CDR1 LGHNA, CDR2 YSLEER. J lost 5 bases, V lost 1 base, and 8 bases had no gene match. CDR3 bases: TGCGCCAGCAGCCAAGTCTATCACAGGGGCCACGAGCAGTACTTC. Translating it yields CASSQVYHRGHEQYF.